This paragraph reports one T cell receptor beta chain. As originally analysed: Reference gene primers were amplified, and this amplification served to estimate nucleated cell counts. TCRdb's copy holds only in-frame clones and misses some; the assay was immunoSEQ multiplex PCR. The V and J calls and clone size are taken from that table; D and trimming were inferred from the DNA. The table shows 300,000 or so clones, with roughly 82% occurring only once. This sample stems from a study of blood T cell repertoires in COVID-19. In the study overall: Acute and convalescent COVID-19 samples came from the United States, Italy and Spain. PBMCs, B-cell-depleted T cells, or T cells were the source of the cDNA or gDNA that made up the material.

Germline-derived CDR1 and CDR2 are ENHRY and SYGVKD. The J segment lost 7 bases and the V segment lost 1 base, leaving 10 bases of the junction unmatched. This CDR3 is 17 amino acids long. Sample: peripheral blood. The clonotype was recovered from a woman aged 50 to 60 with acute or convalescent COVID-19. This sequence joins TRBV10-3 and TRBJ2-7; 13 bases match TRBD2. Here the CDR3 reads CAISELWTSGRVREQYF. The CDR3 region has the DNA TGTGCCATCAGTGAGTTGTGGACTAGCGGGAGAGTAAGGGAGCAGTACTTC.